What follows are 30 T cell receptor beta chains derived from one specimen sequenced in a study of blood T cell repertoires in COVID-19. TCRdb's copy holds only in-frame clones and misses some; the assay was immunoSEQ multiplex PCR. The table includes some 250,000 clones, about four fifths detected once. What was sequenced was peripheral blood. These receptors came from a woman aged 18-29 years with acute or convalescent COVID-19.

This chain uses TRBV27 with TRBJ1-2; D gene uncertain. The CDR3 has 13 residues. Per germline, CDR1 MNHEY and CDR2 SMNVEV (reference sequence). Between the trimmed V and J ends, which lost 8 bases and 2 bases, there was a span of 12 bases. Here the CDR3 reads CASRSAGNYGYTF. For the CDR3, the DNA is TGTGCCAGCCGCTCCGCGGGAAACTATGGCTACACCTTC.

With respect to this clone: At one boundary the junction diverges from the germline segment, which might be a read error. The CDR3 bases are TGTGCCAGCAGTGACCTTGGGACTATCACAAATACGCAGTATTTT. Its protein is CASSDLGTITNTQYF. The rearrangement links TRBV27 to TRBJ2-3, with 7 bases identical to TRBD2. The CDR3 sequence is 15 residues long. Germline V gene sequence: CDR1 MNHEY, CDR2 SMNVEV (reference sequence).

This clone was seen only a few times. V usage is TRBV30 and J usage is TRBJ1-6, with D unresolved. The V and J ends lost 1 base and 10 bases respectively, with 14 bases between them. CDR3 length: 14 residues. Germline assignment: CDR1 GTSNPN and CDR2 SVGIG (reference sequence). The CDR3 nucleotides read TGTGCCTGGAGTGACATTGGAGGGCGATCACCCCTCCACTTT. Translating gives CAWSDIGGRSPLHF.

The chain joins TRBV7-8 to TRBJ2-7; 7 bases match TRBD2. This CDR3 has 14 residues. The V segment lost 1 base and the J segment 1 base; nucleotides outside the gene matches: 1. Germline lookup yields CDR1 SGHVS and CDR2 FQNEAQ. The CDR3 spells CASSLEGLSYEQYF. In DNA form, the CDR3 reads TGTGCCAGCAGCTTAGAGGGACTATCCTACGAGCAGTACTTC.

This chain connects TRBV4-3 to TRBJ2-5; 7 bases match TRBD2. Trimming at V came to 0 bases and at J to 4 bases, leaving 14 bases not matched to a gene. The CDR3 spans 18 residues. Per the germline V gene, CDR1 is LGHNA and CDR2 is YSLEER. CDR3 sequence (DNA): TGCGCCAGCAGCCAAGATAGCGGGTCAGGGTATAATCTAGAGACCCAGTACTTC. This translates into CASSQDSGSGYNLETQYF.

The count of this clone is one. The chain links TRBV5-1 to TRBJ2-7; D unresolved. The V gene's germline CDR1 is SGHRS and CDR2 YFSETQ. Trimming took 2 bases from V and 4 from J, leaving 10 bases between them. The CDR3 has 13 amino acids. The CDR3 nucleotides read TGCGCCAGCAGCTTTGGAGACGGATACGAGCAGTACTTC. Its translation: CASSFGDGYEQYF.

This chain connects TRBV27 to TRBJ2-1, with TRBD2 as a possible D gene (5 bases). The CDR3 has 17 amino acids. Trimming stripped 10 bases from V and 6 bases from J, with 28 bases between. Germline V gene lookup returns CDR1 MNHEY and CDR2 SMNVEV (reference sequence). The DNA for the CDR3 is TGTGCCACGAAAGGCCCCAAAGCGGCGGTCTACCGCAATGAGCAGTTCTTC. Translation gives CATKGPKAAVYRNEQFF.

This clone was seen a few times. The chain carries TRBV5-1 and TRBJ1-3; the D gene is possibly TRBD1 (5 bases). V lost 2 bases, J lost 4 bases, and 13 bases lay in between. This CDR3 contains 15 residues. In germline, CDR1 is SGHRS, CDR2 YFSETQ. This chain's CDR3 is CASSFVGQPGNTIYF. The CDR3 DNA reads as TGCGCCAGCAGCTTTGTGGGGCAGCCGGGAAACACCATATATTTT.

The chain employs TRBV30 and TRBJ2-2, with TRBD2 identical over 9 bases. With 8 bases clipped from V and 4 bases from J, the junction kept 14 bases outside the gene matches. The CDR3 runs to 16 residues. Germline V gives CDR1 GTSNPN, CDR2 SVGIG (reference sequence). This CDR3 reads CALGTREGLITGELFF. In DNA, the CDR3 is TGTGCCCTAGGTACGCGGGAGGGCCTAATCACCGGGGAGCTGTTTTTT. Based on the CDR3 plus reference TRBV30 and TRBJ2-2, the full variable domain is SQTIHQWPATLVQPVGSPLSLECTVEGTSNPNLYWYRQAAGRGLQLLFYSVGIGQISSEVPQNLSASRPQDRQFILSSKKLLLSDSGFYLCALGTREGLITGELFFGEGSRLTVL.

The rearrangement uses TRBV5-1 and TRBJ1-1; D is perhaps TRBD1 (5 bases). The germline V gene has CDR1 SGHRS and CDR2 YFSETQ. The length of the CDR3 is 15 residues. Trimming shortened V by 5 bases and J by 4 bases, and 18 bases separated the two germline ends. The CDR3 nucleotides read TGCGCCAGCAGTTTCACTTCGGGACTCGGCACTGAAGCTTTCTTT. Translation: CASSFTSGLGTEAFF.

J is TRBJ2-4 and V is TRBV28, with 7 bases fitting TRBD1. The CDR3 sequence is 15 residues long. The trim removed 1 base at V and 7 bases at J, leaving 7 bases unmatched. Germline assignment: CDR1 MDHEN and CDR2 SYDVKM. CDR3 residues: CASSLSWTGVNIQYF. CDR3 nucleotides: TGTGCCAGCAGTTTATCCTGGACAGGCGTGAACATTCAGTACTTC.

The V call is TRBV13, the J call TRBJ2-5, with 11 bases identical to TRBD2. Germline CDR1 is PRHDT and CDR2 is FYEKMQ (reference sequence). CDR3 length equals 17 residues. Unmatched junction bases numbered 6, after V lost 0 bases and J lost 3 bases. The CDR3 DNA reads as TGTGCCAGCAGCTTAGGCTTACTAGCGGGAGCGGAAGAGACCCAGTACTTC. It yields the protein CASSLGLLAGAEETQYF.

This chain uses TRBV18 with TRBJ2-3; the D is unclear. The CDR3 consists of 12 residues. In germline, CDR1 is KGHSH, CDR2 LQKENI. The ends were cut back, 5 bases at V and 0 bases at J, with 3 bases in the middle. The CDR3 region is CASSTSTDTQYF. DNA of the CDR3: TGTGCCAGCTCAACTAGCACAGATACGCAGTATTTT. The full variable domain, completed using reference TRBV18 and TRBJ2-3, is NAGVMQNPRHLVRRRGQEARLRCSPMKGHSHVYWYRQLPEEGLKFMVYLQKENIIDESGMPKERFSAEFPKEGPSILRIQQVVRGDSAAYFCASSTSTDTQYFGPGTRLTVL.

This clone was picked up many times. The chain has TRBV5-1 and TRBJ1-6; D gene ambiguous. The V end lost 0 bases, the J end lost 7 bases, and 20 bases lay between the germline ends. Per germline, CDR1 SGHRS and CDR2 YFSETQ. The CDR3 is 18 residues long. The CDR3: CASSLAVGPTVLNSPLHF. The DNA of the CDR3 is TGCGCCAGCAGCTTGGCCGTCGGCCCAACGGTACTAAATTCACCCCTCCACTTT.

V gene TRBV5-5 combines with J gene TRBJ1-1, with 10 bases lining up with TRBD1. Germline lookup yields CDR1 SGHKS and CDR2 YYEKEE (reference sequence). V was clipped by 6 bases and J by 4 bases; unmatched bases: 12. There are 16 residues in the CDR3. The CDR3 is CASNNQSGQGPTEAFF. The CDR3 DNA sequence: TGTGCCAGCAACAACCAATCGGGACAGGGGCCCACTGAAGCTTTCTTT.

This chain connects TRBV30 to TRBJ2-1; D gene uncertain. Germline V gene sequence: CDR1 GTSNPN, CDR2 SVGIG (reference sequence). V was shortened by 0 bases and J by 9 bases, with 15 bases between the two germline ends. CDR3 size: 14 residues. The CDR3 protein is CAWSVRRTLPEQFF. The CDR3 DNA reads as TGTGCCTGGAGTGTAAGGAGAACCCTCCCTGAGCAGTTCTTC. Using reference TRBV30 and TRBJ2-1 for the parts outside the CDR3, the full variable domain is SQTIHQWPATLVQPVGSPLSLECTVEGTSNPNLYWYRQAAGRGLQLLFYSVGIGQISSEVPQNLSASRPQDRQFILSSKKLLLSDSGFYLCAWSVRRTLPEQFFGPGTRLTVL.

The chain couples TRBV13 to TRBJ2-7; TRBD2 aligns across 13 bases. J was trimmed by 6 bases and V by 6 bases; bases with no gene match: 5. The CDR3 is 14 amino acids. Germline lookup yields CDR1 PRHDT and CDR2 FYEKMQ (reference sequence). DNA for the CDR3: TGTGCCAGCAGTCCTGGGACTAGCGGGGCCGAGCAGTACTTC. Translating it yields CASSPGTSGAEQYF.

CDR3 nucleotides: TGTGCCAGCAGCGTATCCGGGACAGCAAACACAGATACGCAGTATTTT. This encodes CASSVSGTANTDTQYF. The V gene is TRBV9, the J gene TRBJ2-3; 7 bases are a match to TRBD1. V dropped 1 base and J dropped 2; count of bases not matched to a gene: 7. Germline V gene lookup returns CDR1 SGDLS and CDR2 YYNGEE. The CDR3 is 16 amino acids.

This rearrangement joins TRBV27 to TRBJ1-2, with D tentatively TRBD1 (6 bases). The V gene lost 5 bases and the J gene lost 2 bases, with 15 bases spanning the gap. The length of the CDR3 is 15 residues. Germline V CDR1 and CDR2: MNHEY, SMNVEV (reference sequence). The CDR3 sequence: CASSTSYRENYGYTF. The CDR3 DNA reads TGTGCCAGCAGTACTTCTTACAGGGAAAACTATGGCTACACCTTC.

This clone has a single count. This sequence joins TRBV12-3 or TRBV12-4 and TRBJ2-1; the D gene is possibly TRBD2 (6 bases). Trimming removed 6 bases from V and 7 bases from J, with 13 bases in between. The CDR3 has 13 residues. The DNA of the CDR3 is TGTGCCAGCAGAAAACCGACTAGGAATGAGCAGTTCTTC. It is translated as CASRKPTRNEQFF.

This chain connects TRBV27 to TRBJ2-3; possible D gene TRBD2, 6 bases. From germline, CDR1 is MNHEY and CDR2 SMNVEV (reference sequence). CDR3 length equals 15 residues. V lost 7 bases to trimming and J lost 4 bases, with 18 bases between them. CDR3 nucleotides: TGTGCCAGCACGCCGGACCCGCGGGGCGCAGATACGCAGTATTTT. This sequence encodes CASTPDPRGADTQYF.

This chain connects TRBV30 to TRBJ2-2, with no clear D. The CDR3 is 14 amino acids. Trimming shortened V by 6 bases and J by 1 base, and 12 bases separated the two germline ends. The V gene's germline CDR1 is GTSNPN and CDR2 SVGIG (reference sequence). In nucleotides, the CDR3 is TGTGCCTGTTTCCCCGCAGTGAACACCGGGGAGCTGTTTTTT. It codes for CACFPAVNTGELFF.

This clone has only one observation. This rearrangement joins TRBV19 to TRBJ1-2, with TRBD1 as a possible D gene (6 bases). The CDR3 has 14 amino acids. V was cut by 3 bases and J by 4 bases, with 12 bases left in between. In germline, CDR1 is LNHDA, CDR2 SQIVND (reference sequence). CDR3 protein: CASSIDRRTYGYTF. The DNA of the CDR3 is TGTGCCAGTAGTATTGACAGGCGGACCTATGGCTACACCTTC.

The chain employs TRBV18 and TRBJ2-1; 7 bases match TRBD1. Germline CDR1 and CDR2: KGHSH and LQKENI. The CDR3 has 14 residues. J was trimmed by 5 bases and V by 0 bases; bases with no gene match: 1. CDR3 in DNA: TGTGCCAGCTCACCACCTACAGGGGACAATGAGCAGTTCTTC. Protein: CASSPPTGDNEQFF.

The chain joins TRBV5-6 to TRBJ1-5; D call uncertain. Trimming cost V 4 bases and J 0 bases, with 11 bases left between them. This CDR3 is 15 amino acids long. Germline V gene lookup returns CDR1 SGHDT and CDR2 YYEEEE. DNA for the CDR3: TGTGCCAGCAGCCAGAACAGCTATAGCAATCAGCCCCAGCATTTT. It specifies CASSQNSYSNQPQHF.

This chain connects TRBV6-5 to TRBJ2-7; D ambiguous. From germline, CDR1 is MNHEY and CDR2 SVGAGI. Trimming removed 7 bases from V and 2 bases from J, with 12 bases in between. CDR3 length equals 13 residues. CDR3 DNA sequence: TGTGCCAGCAAGGAGAATTGGGCCTACGAGCAGTACTTC. Translating gives CASKENWAYEQYF.

The gene calls are TRBV5-5 and TRBJ2-7, with TRBD1 as a possible D gene (7 bases). CDR1 is SGHKS, CDR2 YYEKEE, per germline (reference sequence). Deletions cut 4 bases from V and 2 bases from J, with 19 bases between. CDR3 size: 16 residues. The DNA for the CDR3 is TGTGCCAGCAGCCTAGCTACAGGGGACTGGCCCTACGAGCAGTACTTC. Its protein product is CASSLATGDWPYEQYF. Full variable domain (remainder filled in from reference TRBV5-5 and TRBJ2-7): DAGVTQSPTHLIKTRGQQVTLRCSPISGHKSVSWYQQVLGQGPQFIFQYYEKEERGRGNFPDRFSARQFPNYSSELNVNALLLGDSALYLCASSLATGDWPYEQYFGPGTRLTVT.

This chain's CDR3 is CASGDSIYEQYF. The CDR3 bases are TGTGCCAGCGGAGACAGTATCTACGAGCAGTACTTC. The J gene is TRBJ2-7, the V gene TRBV28, with a tentative D call TRBD1 (5 bases). Trimming removed 8 bases from V and 3 bases from J, with 11 bases in between. Looked up from germline, CDR1 is MDHEN and CDR2 is SYDVKM. The CDR3 spans 12 residues.

This chain connects TRBV19 to TRBJ1-2; 8 bases are a match to TRBD1. Germline CDR1 is LNHDA and CDR2 is SQIVND (reference sequence). Unmatched junction bases numbered 16, after V lost 5 bases and J lost 2 bases. The CDR3 runs 18 residues. This chain's CDR3 is CASSPLTPRAGGNYGYTF. DNA for the CDR3: TGTGCCAGTAGTCCCCTCACCCCGAGGGCAGGGGGCAACTATGGCTACACCTTC.

This chain uses TRBV7-2 with TRBJ2-7; 9 bases fit TRBD1. V shed 5 bases, J shed 4 bases, and the junction held 9 bases outside the gene matches. The CDR3 consists of 15 residues. Germline lookup yields CDR1 SGHTA and CDR2 FQGNSA. CDR3 protein: CASSQGQGTSYEQYF. The CDR3 nucleotides read TGTGCCAGCAGCCAGGGACAGGGTACTTCGTACGAGCAGTACTTC.